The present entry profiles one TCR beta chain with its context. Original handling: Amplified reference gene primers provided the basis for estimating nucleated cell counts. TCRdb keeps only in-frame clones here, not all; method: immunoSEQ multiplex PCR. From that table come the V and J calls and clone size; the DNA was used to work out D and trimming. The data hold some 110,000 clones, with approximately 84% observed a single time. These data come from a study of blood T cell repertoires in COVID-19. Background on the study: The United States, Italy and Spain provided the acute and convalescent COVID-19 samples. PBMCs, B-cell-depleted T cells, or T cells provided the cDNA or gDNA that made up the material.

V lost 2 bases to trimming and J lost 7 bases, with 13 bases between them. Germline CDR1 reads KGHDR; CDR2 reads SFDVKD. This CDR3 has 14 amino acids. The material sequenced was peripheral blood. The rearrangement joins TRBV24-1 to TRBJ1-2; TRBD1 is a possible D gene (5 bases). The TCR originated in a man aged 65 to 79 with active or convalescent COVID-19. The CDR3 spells CATSDSTEYSGYTF. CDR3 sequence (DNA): TGTGCCACCAGTGATTCGACAGAATATAGTGGCTACACCTTC.